The T cell receptor beta chain under discussion was sequenced for a study of human T cells and chemical hapten exposure. This clonotype was seen a handful of times. Each CDR3 protein gets one entry after TCRdb re-called the RACE reads with MiXCR. The sample lists over 100,000 distinct CDR3 sequences, around 10% occurring once. As to time point: patch test 3, about 24 weeks after DPC sensitization. Treatment in this sample: therapeutic diphenylcyclopropenone sensitization with weekly scalp DPC. The CDR3 has 14 residues. V was trimmed by 0 bases and J by 6 bases, leaving 12 bases between them. Germline CDR1 MNHNS, CDR2 SASEGT.

This chain connects TRBV6-1 to TRBJ2-7, with D hard to call. The sample consisted of whole blood, taken in connection with sensitization to the hapten diphenylcyclopropenone (DPC). The clonotype was recovered from a woman aged 45-65 years with alopecia areata. Some clones in this sample may be carry-over from other donors' samples. In DNA form, the CDR3 reads TGTGCCAGCAGTGAAGCGGGGAAGGGTAGCGAGCAGTACTTC. This sequence encodes CASSEAGKGSEQYF.